The 5 T cell receptor beta chains below all came from one sample that was sequenced in a study of T cell repertoires in cytomegalovirus infection. One entry per CDR3 protein, called by TCRdb with MiXCR from the reads. The sample carries nearly 550,000 distinct CDR3 sequences, more than 15% recorded once. Sequences were obtained from CD8+ T cells from PBMCs. All receptors derive from a human donor in good health (CMV status not recorded). Some clones in this sample may be carry-over from other donors' samples.

Many counts were recorded for this clonotype. The J gene is TRBJ2-5, the V gene TRBV7-2; the D is unclear. The V end lost 8 bases, the J end lost 7 bases, and 17 bases lay between the germline ends. The length of the CDR3 is 13 residues. Germline V gene data show CDR1 as SGHTA and CDR2 as FQGNSA. The CDR3 is CASCPKEEWTQYF. CDR3 nucleotides: TGTGCCAGCTGTCCTAAGGAAGAATGGACCCAGTACTTC.

V usage is TRBV5-4 and J usage is TRBJ2-7; D is possibly TRBD1 or TRBD2 (6 bases each). V was cut by 4 bases and J by 7 bases, with 15 bases left in between. The CDR3 extends over 13 amino acids. The germline CDR1 and CDR2 sequences are SGHNT and YYREEE (reference sequence). The CDR3 nucleotides read TGTGCCAGCAGCGTGCCCGGAGGGGGAGAGCAGTACTTC. Translating gives CASSVPGGGEQYF. The variable domain in full, completed from reference TRBV5-4 and TRBJ2-7, reads ETGVTQSPTHLIKTRGQQVTLRCSSQSGHNTVSWYQQALGQGPQFIFQYYREEENGRGNFPPRFSGLQFPNYSSELNVNALELDDSALYLCASSVPGGGEQYFGPGTRLTVT.

For this clonotype: This sequence may be a read error, since a much larger clone differs from it by one base. This chain uses TRBV10-3 with TRBJ2-1; D gene uncertain. Germline CDR1 reads ENHRY; CDR2 reads SYGVKD. The length of the CDR3 is 12 residues. The CDR3 loop reads CAIRESGEEQFF. DNA of the CDR3: TGTGCCATCCGTGAGTCCGGTGAAGAGCAGTTCTTC.

This clonotype was recorded many times. The CDR3 spells CASSLLRAPERGQYF. CDR3 in DNA: TGTGCCAGCAGCCTACTGCGGGCGCCAGAGAGGGGCCAGTACTTC. The chain links TRBV28 to TRBJ2-5; D tentatively reads TRBD1 or TRBD2 (5 bases each). The CDR3 extends over 15 amino acids. V was pared by 6 bases and J by 10 bases, with 24 bases between. The germline V gene has CDR1 MDHEN and CDR2 SYDVKM. Full variable domain (outside the CDR3, taken from reference TRBV28 and TRBJ2-5): DVKVTQSSRYLVKRTGEKVFLECVQDMDHENMFWYRQDPGLGLRLIYFSYDVKMKEKGDIPEGYSVSREKKERFSLILESASTNQTSMYLCASSLLRAPERGQYFGPGTRLLVL.

Concerning this clonotype: A much larger clone lies one base from this, so it may be a read error. V and J are TRBV28 and TRBJ1-5, with D unclear. CDR3 length: 13 residues. CDR1 and CDR2 (germline): MDHEN, SYDVKM. CDR3 sequence reads: CSTDIYSNQPQHF. In nucleotides, the CDR3 is TGTTCCACCGACATCTATAGCAATCAGCCCCAGCATTTT.